The 24 T cell receptor beta chains listed next were all sequenced from one sample in a study of blood T cells in healthy people across ages (dated by TCRdb to about 2015). Library construction relied on 5' RACE. TCRdb names Illumina HiSeq 2500 as the instrument used. A second PCR of roughly 7 to 11 cycles was performed with a sample-barcoded 5' primer and a J-beta primer mix. Starting from the raw public reads, TCRdb applied fastp trimming at Q25, assembled clones with MiXCR and retained in-frame beta chains. Entries are consolidated by CDR3 protein sequence, retaining the most common genes and DNA. Within this sample are 600,000 to 1,000,000 distinct CDR3 sequences, with 55% to 70% of them counted one time only. Jointly, the top ten make up 20% to 25% of the sample. Specimen: blood. The receptors were sampled from a man aged 25 to 40 in good health.

The chain is built from TRBV12-3 or TRBV12-4 and TRBJ2-7; D could derive from TRBD1 or TRBD2 (5 bases each). The end of the DNA is better explained by TRBJ2-5, so the J call may be wrong. The CDR3 covers 15 residues. CDR3 DNA: TGTGCCAGCAGGGACGGGGACCTTTTACAAGAGACCCAGTACTTC. It translates to CASRDGDLLQETQYF.

The chain employs TRBV20-1 and TRBJ2-2, with 12 bases fitting TRBD2. V lost 0 bases, J lost 8 bases, and 7 bases stayed unmatched. The germline V gene has CDR1 DFQATT and CDR2 SNEGSKA (reference sequence). This CDR3 has 16 residues. This CDR3 reads CSARERLAGGQGELFF. For the CDR3, the DNA is TGCAGTGCTAGAGAGAGGCTAGCGGGGGGGCAGGGGGAGCTGTTTTTT.

The rearrangement joins TRBV12-3 or TRBV12-4 to TRBJ2-5, with D hard to call. The CDR3 consists of 12 residues. Trimming took 8 bases from V and 0 from J, leaving 7 bases between them. The CDR3 loop is CASADYQETQYF. CDR3 in DNA: TGTGCCAGCGCCGACTACCAAGAGACCCAGTACTTC.

This chain connects TRBV3-1 to TRBJ2-5, with D possibly TRBD1 on 6 matching bases. The CDR3 covers 14 residues. Trimming left V 2 bases short and J 2 bases short, with 9 bases between. Germline V gene lookup returns CDR1 LGHDT and CDR2 YNNKEL (reference sequence). The CDR3 is CASSQWGQQETQYF. CDR3 DNA: TGTGCCAGCAGCCAATGGGGACAACAAGAGACCCAGTACTTC.

The rearrangement links TRBV12-3 or TRBV12-4 to TRBJ1-2, with a tentative D call TRBD1 (5 bases). The CDR3 runs 16 residues. Deletions cut 6 bases from V and 0 bases from J, with 17 bases between. For the CDR3, the DNA is TGTGCCAGCAGCCTAACAGGTTACCCTACTAACTATGGCTACACCTTC. Translated: CASSLTGYPTNYGYTF.

This clonotype is a singleton in its sample. V gene TRBV20-1 combines with J gene TRBJ2-1; TRBD2 aligns across 12 bases. The J call could be wrong; TRBJ2-7 is a better fit for the DNA end. The V gene's germline CDR1 is DFQATT and CDR2 SNEGSKA (reference sequence). CDR3 length equals 16 residues. The CDR3 nucleotides are TGCAGTGCTATATCCTGGACTAGCGGGAACCCCTACGAGCAGTACTTC. It is translated as CSAISWTSGNPYEQYF.

This clonotype has ten or more counts. This chain links TRBV6-1 with TRBJ2-5, with 8 bases lining up with TRBD1. The CDR3 is 15 residues long. J gave up 2 bases and V 7 bases, and 9 bases lay outside the gene matches. Germline V gene data show CDR1 as MNHNS and CDR2 as SASEGT. In nucleotides, the CDR3 is TGTGCCAGCAATATCAGGGGGCGCCGACAAGAGACCCAGTACTTC. It yields the protein CASNIRGRRQETQYF.

The chain is built from TRBV6-2 or TRBV6-3 and TRBJ2-1; TRBD1 might be the D (6 bases). The CDR3 runs 17 residues. V gave up 6 bases and J gave up 13 bases, with 31 bases separating them. Germline V CDR1 and CDR2: MNHEY, SVGEGT. The chain's CDR3 is CASRPKTRTSPGETQFF. In nucleotides, the CDR3 is TGTGCCAGCAGACCCAAAACACGGACGAGTCCAGGGGAGACCCAGTTCTTC.

This clonotype showed up just once. The chain carries TRBV6-1 and TRBJ1-1; TRBD1 aligns across 7 bases. From germline, CDR1 is MNHNS and CDR2 SASEGT. V gave up 1 base and J gave up 6 bases; unmatched junction bases: 2. The CDR3 spans 13 residues. DNA for the CDR3: TGTGCCAGCAGTGAAGAGGGGGCGGCTGAAGCTTTCTTT. Translation gives CASSEEGAAEAFF.

This clonotype was counted a few times. The DNA of the CDR3 is TGCAGTGCTAGCGGCTACAATGAGCAGTTCTTC. As protein: CSASGYNEQFF. The genes are TRBV20-1 and TRBJ2-1; D not resolved. Trimming removed 3 bases at V and 3 bases at J, with 3 bases between. The germline CDR1 and CDR2 sequences are DFQATT and SNEGSKA (reference sequence). The CDR3 has 11 amino acids.

This clonotype occurred a few times. The V gene is TRBV12-3 or TRBV12-4, the J gene TRBJ2-5; D unclear. This CDR3 is 13 amino acids long. V was clipped by 2 bases and J by 4 bases, with 8 bases between them. CDR3 nucleotides: TGTGCCAGCAGTTTAATTCTCCGAGAGACCCAGTACTTC. Residues: CASSLILRETQYF.

V is TRBV15 and J is TRBJ2-7; TRBD2 is a possible D gene (5 bases). The CDR3 sequence is 13 residues long. Trimming pared 8 bases from V and 0 bases from J, leaving 11 bases between. CDR1 and CDR2 from the germline V gene are LNHNV and YYDKDF (reference sequence). Here the CDR3 reads CATSRGISYEQYF. The CDR3 region has the DNA TGTGCCACCTCCAGAGGGATCTCCTACGAGCAGTACTTC.

This clonotype was picked up a small number of times. The V and J genes are TRBV20-1 and TRBJ2-4; TRBD2 matches at 8 bases. The CDR3 has 16 amino acids. V trimming: 3 bases; J trimming: 2 bases; junction bases outside the gene matches: 9. Germline assignment: CDR1 DFQATT and CDR2 SNEGSKA (reference sequence). CDR3 sequence: CSARESGSPSKNIQYF. CDR3 DNA sequence: TGCAGTGCTAGGGAAAGCGGGAGCCCATCCAAAAACATTCAGTACTTC.

V usage is TRBV7-8 and J usage is TRBJ1-5; D call uncertain. This CDR3 has 16 residues. Trimming cost V 5 bases and J 0 bases, with 14 bases left between them. Germline V CDR1 and CDR2: SGHVS, FQNEAQ. The CDR3 here is CASSIQDFYSNQPQHF. CDR3 sequence (DNA): TGTGCCAGCAGCATCCAAGACTTTTATAGCAATCAGCCCCAGCATTTT.

The chain is built from TRBV12-3 or TRBV12-4 and TRBJ2-1; the D gene is possibly TRBD2 (5 bases). This CDR3 region has 13 residues. The ends were cut back, 6 bases at V and 2 bases at J, with 8 bases in the middle. Here the CDR3 DNA reads TGTGCCAGCAGAGAGGGAACCTACAATGAGCAGTTCTTC. This encodes CASREGTYNEQFF.

The chain joins TRBV20-1 to TRBJ1-2; D is undetermined. CDR3 length: 15 residues. Per germline, CDR1 DFQATT and CDR2 SNEGSKA (reference sequence). Trimming stripped 0 bases from V and 4 bases from J, with 15 bases between. CDR3 residues: CSARDRVGKGYGYTF. In DNA form, the CDR3 reads TGCAGTGCTAGAGATCGGGTTGGGAAGGGCTATGGCTACACCTTC.

Only a few counts were recorded for this clonotype. CDR3 loop: CASSAAWTSGYNEQFF. CDR3 nucleotides: TGTGCCAGCAGTGCCGCCTGGACTAGCGGATACAATGAGCAGTTCTTC. This sequence joins TRBV28 and TRBJ2-1; 10 nucleotides align to TRBD2. V shed 5 bases and J 4 bases; nucleotides not matched to a gene: 8. The CDR3 runs 16 residues. The germline V gene encodes CDR1 MDHEN and CDR2 SYDVKM.

The chain uses TRBV2 and TRBJ1-2, with 9 nucleotides matching TRBD1. Looked up from germline, CDR1 is SNHLY and CDR2 is FYNNEI. J was trimmed by 1 base and V by 5 bases; bases with no gene match: 8. This CDR3 contains 16 residues. CDR3 DNA sequence: TGTGCCAGCAGTCCCTGGACAGGGGCAAATAACTATGGCTACACCTTC. It codes for CASSPWTGANNYGYTF.

The rearrangement uses TRBV20-1 and TRBJ2-4; TRBD2 agrees at 9 bases. With the DNA end fitting TRBJ2-7 better, the J assignment may be wrong. CDR3 length: 13 residues. Germline V lookup: CDR1 DFQATT, CDR2 SNEGSKA (reference sequence). CDR3 in DNA: TGCAGTCTTCGGACTAGCGCCAGGTACGAGCAGTACTTC. Translation gives CSLRTSARYEQYF.

The genes are TRBV5-1 and TRBJ2-7; 12 bases agree with TRBD2. The CDR3 length is 15 residues. The germline gives CDR1 SGHRS, CDR2 YFSETQ. V was pared by 3 bases and J by 5 bases, with 6 bases of the junction left unmatched. CDR3 nucleotide sequence: TGCGCCAGCAGCTCGCGACTAGCGGGGGTAGACGAGCAGTACTTC. Translation: CASSSRLAGVDEQYF.

CDR3 in amino acids: CSASGVKTGRAGAAEQYF. The CDR3 DNA follows: TGCAGTGCTAGCGGAGTGAAGACAGGGAGGGCGGGGGCGGCCGAGCAGTACTTC. The chain links TRBV20-1 to TRBJ2-5; D may be TRBD1 or TRBD2 (7 bases each). The better agreement between TRBJ2-7 and the DNA end casts doubt on the J call. Germline V gene lookup returns CDR1 DFQATT and CDR2 SNEGSKA (reference sequence). The CDR3 runs 18 residues.

V is TRBV7-2 and J is TRBJ2-3, with 8 bases lining up with TRBD2. J gave up 7 bases and V 5 bases, and 20 bases lay outside the gene matches. From germline, CDR1 is SGHTA and CDR2 FQGNSA. CDR3 length: 18 residues. CDR3 bases: TGTGCCAGCAGCCCGGGGCCCCCCAAGAGCGGGGGTTCAAATACGCAGTATTTT. Amino acids: CASSPGPPKSGGSNTQYF.

The V gene is TRBV5-1, the J gene TRBJ2-3, with D perhaps matching TRBD2 (6 bases). V dropped 9 bases and J dropped 2 bases, with 13 bases sitting between them. Germline CDR1 is SGHRS and CDR2 is YFSETQ. The CDR3 runs to 13 residues. The CDR3 protein is CATRLGYTDTQYF. CDR3 nucleotide sequence: TGCGCCACCCGACTAGGCTACACAGATACGCAGTATTTT.

This chain uses TRBV20-1 with TRBJ2-1; weak D call: TRBD1 (6 bases). The CDR3 sequence is 14 residues long. The germline V gene encodes CDR1 DFQATT and CDR2 SNEGSKA (reference sequence). Trimming left V 3 bases short and J 4 bases short, with 13 bases between. CDR3 bases: TGCAGTGCTAGTGGGGCCGGGACATACAATGAGCAGTTCTTC. Its translation is CSASGAGTYNEQFF.